Shown below are 26 T cell receptor beta chains from a single sample sequenced in a study of T cells in Graves' hyperthyroidism and ophthalmopathy. RNA transcripts were the template for amplifying TCR beta CDR3 regions. When the TCR CDR3 underwent first-round RT-PCR, the HTBI primer set was used. Via MiXCR, TCRdb re-called the multiplex PCR reads, giving one row per CDR3 protein. The table shows under 700,000 distinct CDR3 sequences, with 16% occurring only once. The material sequenced was blood. Source of these receptors: a woman aged 18-35 years with Graves' hyperthyroidism.

The chain links TRBV6-4 to TRBJ2-7, with 8 nucleotides matching TRBD2. From germline, CDR1 is MRHNA and CDR2 SNTAGT. The CDR3 runs to 16 residues. V shed 3 bases, J shed 0 bases, and the junction held 7 bases outside the gene matches. In DNA form, the CDR3 reads TGTGCCAGCAGTGAAGGGAGCGGGGGTTTCTCCTACGAGCAGTACTTC. Translated: CASSEGSGGFSYEQYF.

This clonotype was counted between two and nine times. V gene TRBV20-1 combines with J gene TRBJ2-2; 8 nucleotides match TRBD1. The CDR3 loop spans 15 amino acids. Germline lookup yields CDR1 DFQATT and CDR2 SNEGSKA (reference sequence). V shed 7 bases and J 3 bases; nucleotides not matched to a gene: 10. The CDR3 DNA reads TGCAGTGTCAAGAAGGACAGGGTAGACACCGGGGAGCTGTTTTTT. This encodes CSVKKDRVDTGELFF.

The chain recombines TRBV2 with TRBJ2-3, with unresolved D. The V gene's germline CDR1 is SNHLY and CDR2 FYNNEI. V lost 5 bases and J lost 0, with 15 bases in between. CDR3 length equals 16 residues. CDR3 DNA sequence: TGTGCCAGCAGTAAGTTGATAGCTTCTAGCACAGATACGCAGTATTTT. Protein product: CASSKLIASSTDTQYF.

The V gene is TRBV27, the J gene TRBJ1-1; no definite D call. Trimming took off 2 bases at V and 7 bases at J, with 14 bases between the two ends. Germline V lookup: CDR1 MNHEY, CDR2 SMNVEV (reference sequence). The CDR3 extends over 14 amino acids. The CDR3 region has the DNA TGTGCCAGCAGTTTAAAATACTCACGGAATGAAGCTTTCTTT. Its translation: CASSLKYSRNEAFF.

This clonotype came up a few times. The J gene is TRBJ2-3, the V gene TRBV7-3; tentatively, D is TRBD1 (6 bases). Germline V gives CDR1 SGHTA, CDR2 FQGTGA. The CDR3 is 16 amino acids. V was clipped by 2 bases and J by 0 bases, with 12 bases between them. CDR3 sequence (DNA): TGTGCCAGCAGCTTAGGGGTCGGACAGAGCACAGATACGCAGTATTTT. It is translated as CASSLGVGQSTDTQYF.

The V call is TRBV12-3 or TRBV12-4, the J call TRBJ1-6; TRBD1 is a possible D gene (6 bases). CDR3 length: 14 amino acids. With 8 bases removed from V and 7 bases from J, the gap between germline ends came to 15 bases. CDR3 bases: TGTGCCAGCGGCCAGGGGACGGAAAATTCACCCCTCCACTTT. Translating it yields CASGQGTENSPLHF.

The gene calls are TRBV3-1 and TRBJ1-6; 7 bases line up with TRBD1. Germline V gene lookup returns CDR1 LGHDT and CDR2 YNNKEL (reference sequence). This CDR3 is 14 amino acids long. V was pared by 3 bases and J by 9 bases, with 5 bases of the junction left unmatched. In DNA, the CDR3 is TGTGCCAGCAGCCAGGGACAGTCTACTTCACCCCTCCACTTT. Translated, it gives CASSQGQSTSPLHF.

CDR3 DNA: TGTGCCAGCAGCCAAACAGGGGCTTGGTACTTC. Translation gives CASSQTGAWYF. V is TRBV6-1 and J is TRBJ2-5; 7 positions match TRBD1. This CDR3 contains 11 residues. Germline trimming cut 6 bases from V and 13 bases from J; bases unmatched to any gene: 8. Germline-derived CDR1 and CDR2 are MNHNS and SASEGT.

The chain uses TRBV5-6 and TRBJ2-1, with a possible D match to TRBD1 (5 bases). Deletions cut 4 bases from V and 4 bases from J, with 15 bases between. The CDR3 has 15 amino acids. From germline, CDR1 is SGHDT and CDR2 YYEEEE. CDR3 in amino acids: CASSHGQNTYNEQFF. In DNA, the CDR3 is TGTGCCAGCAGCCACGGACAAAATACTTACAATGAGCAGTTCTTC. Full variable domain (missing parts from reference TRBV5-6 and TRBJ2-1): DAGVTQSPTHLIKTRGQQVTLRCSPKSGHDTVSWYQQALGQGPQFIFQYYEEEERQRGNFPDRFSGHQFPNYSSELNVNALLLGDSALYLCASSHGQNTYNEQFFGPGTRLTVL.

There are many counts of this clonotype. V and J are TRBV3-1 and TRBJ2-7, with TRBD2 identical over 13 bases. The CDR3 extends over 14 amino acids. The trim removed 5 bases at V and 6 bases at J, leaving 4 bases unmatched. Per germline, CDR1 LGHDT and CDR2 YNNKEL (reference sequence). The CDR3 protein is CASSKGLAGSEQYF. For the CDR3, the DNA is TGTGCCAGCAGCAAGGGACTAGCGGGAAGCGAGCAGTACTTC.

This clonotype was seen many times. This chain uses TRBV3-1 with TRBJ1-5, with D possibly matching TRBD1 (5 bases). Trimming removed 3 bases at V and 2 bases at J, with 5 bases between. CDR3 length equals 13 residues. Germline V gives CDR1 LGHDT, CDR2 YNNKEL (reference sequence). The CDR3 DNA sequence: TGTGCCAGCAGCCAGGGGGGCAATCAGCCCCAGCATTTT. This codes for CASSQGGNQPQHF. Together with reference TRBV3-1 and TRBJ1-5, the CDR3 gives the full variable domain: DTAVSQTPKYLVTQMGNDKSIKCEQNLGHDTMYWYKQDSKKFLKIMFSYNNKELIINETVPNRFSPKSPDKAHLNLHINSLELGDSAVYFCASSQGGNQPQHFGDGTRLSIL.

This sequence joins TRBV4-2 and TRBJ2-5; D is undetermined. The CDR3 sequence is 14 residues long. Germline CDR1 is LGHNA and CDR2 is YNFKEQ. Deletions cut 0 bases from V and 3 bases from J, with 8 bases between. The CDR3 DNA sequence: TGTGCCAGCAGCCAAGAGGTCAATGAAGAGACCCAGTACTTC. This sequence encodes CASSQEVNEETQYF.

Ten or more counts support this clonotype. The chain carries TRBV30 and TRBJ2-3; D uncertain. CDR3 length: 13 amino acids. Germline CDR1 is GTSNPN and CDR2 is SVGIG (reference sequence). V was clipped by 1 base and J by 3 bases, with 8 bases between them. The CDR3 DNA reads as TGTGCCTGGAGTGCGGGTGGGACAGATACGCAGTATTTT. Protein sequence: CAWSAGGTDTQYF.

The chain links TRBV9 to TRBJ2-3; 9 bases are a match to TRBD2. In germline, CDR1 is SGDLS, CDR2 YYNGEE. V lost 0 bases to trimming and J lost 5 bases; unmatched junction nucleotides: 7. The CDR3 loop spans 16 amino acids. CDR3 sequence: CASSVGLAASLDTQYF. For the CDR3, the DNA is TGTGCCAGCAGCGTAGGACTAGCGGCCTCCCTAGATACGCAGTATTTT.

CDR3 sequence reads: CASSSGALAGVIYEQYF. CDR3 coding DNA: TGTGCCAGCAGCTCAGGGGCCCTAGCGGGAGTTATCTACGAGCAGTACTTC. The chain links TRBV7-9 to TRBJ2-7, with 10 nucleotides matching TRBD2. This CDR3 contains 17 residues. The junction had 12 bases not matched to a gene; V was cut back by 4 bases and J by 3 bases. Germline V gives CDR1 SEHNR, CDR2 FQNEAQ (reference sequence).

The chain joins TRBV3-1 to TRBJ2-3; 9 bases agree with TRBD2. V was clipped by 1 base and J by 8 bases; unmatched bases: 13. From germline, CDR1 is LGHDT and CDR2 YNNKEL (reference sequence). This CDR3 is 17 amino acids long. CDR3 nucleotide sequence: TGTGCCAGCAGCCAAGGGCTAGCGGGGTCCCCTTCGGGTACGCAGTATTTT. The encoded protein is CASSQGLAGSPSGTQYF.

This clonotype was seen repeatedly, ten times or more. The rearrangement joins TRBV20-1 to TRBJ1-5, with 7 positions matching TRBD1. The CDR3 is 14 residues long. Germline V gene lookup returns CDR1 DFQATT and CDR2 SNEGSKA (reference sequence). V was clipped by 3 bases and J by 4 bases; unmatched bases: 6. CDR3 loop: CSASPGTVNQPQHF. CDR3 DNA: TGCAGTGCTAGTCCCGGGACAGTTAATCAGCCCCAGCATTTT.

The chain couples TRBV9 to TRBJ2-3; TRBD2 agrees at 7 bases. The CDR3 extends over 13 amino acids. V lost 0 bases to trimming and J lost 8 bases; unmatched junction nucleotides: 3. The V gene's germline CDR1 is SGDLS and CDR2 YYNGEE. The DNA for the CDR3 is TGTGCCAGCAGCGTAGGTCTAGCGGTTACGCAGTATTTT. Amino acids: CASSVGLAVTQYF.

The chain combines TRBV19 with TRBJ2-7; TRBD2 aligns across 7 bases. V was clipped by 0 bases and J by 5 bases; unmatched bases: 4. Germline V gene lookup returns CDR1 LNHDA and CDR2 SQIVND (reference sequence). The CDR3 runs 14 residues. The CDR3 DNA is TGTGCCAGTAGTATAGAGCGGGAGTCCGACGAGCAGTACTTC. Its protein product is CASSIERESDEQYF.

This clonotype was picked up many times. V gene TRBV12-3 or TRBV12-4 combines with J gene TRBJ1-2; D ambiguous. This CDR3 contains 14 residues. V was pared by 6 bases and J by 4 bases, with 15 bases between. CDR3 loop: CASSLLREVYGYTF. CDR3 bases: TGTGCCAGCAGCCTTCTTAGGGAGGTCTATGGCTACACCTTC.

This clonotype was seen many times. The gene calls are TRBV7-2 and TRBJ1-2; perhaps TRBD1 as D (6 bases). CDR1 and CDR2 (germline): SGHTA, FQGNSA. The CDR3 extends over 14 amino acids. V lost 5 bases and J 5 bases, leaving 15 bases between the germline ends. This CDR3 is CASSPRGGLYGYTF. The CDR3 nucleotides are TGTGCCAGCAGCCCCAGGGGAGGGTTGTATGGCTACACCTTC.

This clonotype was recorded at least ten times. The rearrangement links TRBV20-1 to TRBJ1-4; D may be TRBD1 (5 bases). The CDR3 consists of 14 residues. Germline values: CDR1 DFQATT, CDR2 SNEGSKA (reference sequence). V gave up 7 bases and J gave up 0 bases, with 12 bases separating them. The CDR3 nucleotides read TGCAGTGTCTCATCGACAGCAACTAATGAAAAACTGTTTTTT. Amino acids: CSVSSTATNEKLFF.

This clonotype was observed many times. The V and J genes are TRBV28 and TRBJ1-4; possibly TRBD1 for D (6 bases). This CDR3 region has 17 residues. V gave up 1 base and J gave up 4 bases, with 16 bases separating them. Germline assignment: CDR1 MDHEN and CDR2 SYDVKM. CDR3 nucleotides: TGTGCCAGCAGTTTATTGGTGGGGGGGGCAAGTAATGAAAAACTGTTTTTT. Translation: CASSLLVGGASNEKLFF.

The CDR3, as DNA: TGTGCCAGCAGTGAAGCGGCAGGGACATCACCCCTCCACTTT. Protein: CASSEAAGTSPLHF. This chain links TRBV6-1 with TRBJ1-6, with TRBD1 as a possible D gene (6 bases). The CDR3 length is 14 residues. Germline V lookup: CDR1 MNHNS, CDR2 SASEGT. Trimming stripped 0 bases from V and 10 bases from J, with 10 bases between.

This clonotype was seen many times. The junction departs from germline at one end; a sequencing error may be responsible. The chain has TRBV28 and TRBJ2-7, with a possible D match to TRBD1 (6 bases). This CDR3 region has 15 residues. The germline CDR1 and CDR2 sequences are MDHEN and SYDVKM. CDR3 sequence reads: CASRLPDRRSHEQYF. Here the CDR3 DNA reads TGTGCCAGCAGGCTCCCCGACAGGCGCTCCCACGAGCAGTACTTC.

This clonotype was counted between two and nine times. The gene calls are TRBV24-1 and TRBJ2-3, with 8 bases that match TRBD1. The CDR3 covers 16 residues. The V gene's germline CDR1 is KGHDR and CDR2 SFDVKD. The trim removed 1 base at V and 3 bases at J, leaving 5 bases unmatched. CDR3 in amino acids: CATSDFGQGITDTQYF. DNA of the CDR3: TGTGCCACCAGTGATTTCGGACAGGGTATTACAGATACGCAGTATTTT.